This TCR beta chain derives from a study of shared clonotypes between healthy human individuals (TCRdb year 2020). Turning to the overall study: The cohort included a few men and two women between 18 and 49 years of age. Blood TCR repertoires of roughly five healthy adults were deeply sequenced to estimate repertoire size and the extent of clonotype sharing between individuals. Each donor's leukapheresis produced roughly between roughly 0.9 and 9 billion PBMCs. Per donor, three plates each were used for CD4 naive and CD4 memory, two for CD8 naive, and one for CD8 memory. To increase sequencing depth and limit assay-specific biases, different laboratories used diverse techniques to prepare libraries and sequence TCR repertoires.

General study outcomes and caveats: Larger estimated clonotype richness was generally found for naive subsets than for memory subsets. Even with the large sequencing depth, rarefaction of the sorted-subset datasets indicated that sequencing was incomplete. Sampling was restricted to blood, and TCR repertoires in tissues likely differ from the TCR repertoires found in blood. Clonotypes shared by all four sorted-subset donors showed higher generation probabilities than non-shared clonotypes. Because the study included a small number of donors, the genetic and exposure-history diversity represented was limited. Based on pairwise subsampling, the degree of clonotype sharing among donors was expected to be affected by sequencing depth. About 5% of naive CD4, 3.5% of naive CD8, 2.3% of memory CD4, and 0.4% of memory CD8 clonotypes were shared across several donors.

Regarding this clone: There is no known antigen for this receptor. No much larger clone exists at a distance of one base, and base qualities are not known.

CD8 naive samples were obtained by positive selection for CCR7 among CD45RO-negative cells, yielding a CD45RA+CCR7+ population from which TemRA cells were excluded. The donors were healthy, HIV-negative adults who had no recently reported acute infections or vaccinations. Every donor was a Caucasian adult residing in Nashville, Tennessee, USA. After blood collection by leukapheresis, PBMCs were isolated using Ficoll-Histopaque density gradient centrifugation and then cryopreserved in the vapor phase of liquid nitrogen. Purity and quantity of every magnetically sorted T cell population were checked by analytical flow cytometry. Genomic DNA was isolated from each sorted fraction and quantified by UV absorbance on a Nanodrop 2000c. Using the deep immunoSEQ assay, multiplex PCR amplified TCR CDR3 regions from genomic DNA. Extracted genomic DNA from each cell subset was distributed evenly across all wells of several immunoSEQ 96-well plates, and each plate was treated as a replicate. For sorted subsets, 200 to 250 ng of genomic DNA, equivalent to around 31,000 T cell genomes, went into each replicate PCR. Purified libraries were measured with a Qubit 3.0 fluorometer, size-checked on a Bioanalyzer 2100, and measured again with the KAPA Library Quantification kit. Each immunoSEQ 96-well plate was sequenced on its own single-read 150-cycle Illumina NextSeq 550 flow cell. On the authors' methods: Because the immunoSEQ output held only junctional sequences and lacked quality scores, the filtering could not match the filtering applied to full-length reads. Sequences were annotated with PyIR, a Python wrapper for IgBLAST v1.9, and V/J genes and CDR3 were assigned using IMGT germline references. Reads were removed for weak V/J assignments (E-value above 1e-6), missing CDR3, stop codons, out-of-frame junctions, or ambiguous translated residues. V3J clonotypes were defined by identical inferred V gene, J gene, and CDR3 amino acid sequence. Percentage overlap between repertoires was computed as shared unique clonotypes divided by the size of the smaller repertoire. Three approaches were used to assess repertoire richness: RTK rarefaction, the Chao1 estimator, and Recon v2.1 estimates of unobserved clonotypes. For all TCRbeta clonotypes obtained by the gDNA method from a few donors, generation probabilities were computed with OLGA. This immuneACCESS table, as held by TCRdb, lists in-frame sequences with V and J called but not all clones. Of the missing ones, under half trace to an unresolved V gene in checked studies; the others have no known cause. Clone size and the V and J calls come from that table; the DNA yielded D and trimming. The table for this sample lists some 1,900,000 clones; approximately 95% of them were counted only once. The ten largest clones capture 1% to 1.5% of the sample.

The CDR3 runs 13 amino acids, cysteine and phenylalanine included. The only DNA kept is the CDR3, 39 bases in frame from the first base. The germline V gene encodes CDR1 SGHDT and CDR2 YYEEEE. A distance of 13 bases separates the germline ends of V and J, which lose 0 bases and 9 bases respectively. Sample: naive CD8+ T cells sorted from blood. The sample's cell subset or site label is to be understood as: CD45RA+CCR7+. The sequence derives from a man younger than 30 in good health. Rearrangement joined TRBV5-6 to TRBJ2-7, and perhaps TRBD1 as D gene, on 6 matching bases. The nucleotide sequence reads TGTGCCAGCAGCTTGGCGGCAGGGGACGTGCAGTACTTC. Protein translation: CASSLAAGDVQYF.